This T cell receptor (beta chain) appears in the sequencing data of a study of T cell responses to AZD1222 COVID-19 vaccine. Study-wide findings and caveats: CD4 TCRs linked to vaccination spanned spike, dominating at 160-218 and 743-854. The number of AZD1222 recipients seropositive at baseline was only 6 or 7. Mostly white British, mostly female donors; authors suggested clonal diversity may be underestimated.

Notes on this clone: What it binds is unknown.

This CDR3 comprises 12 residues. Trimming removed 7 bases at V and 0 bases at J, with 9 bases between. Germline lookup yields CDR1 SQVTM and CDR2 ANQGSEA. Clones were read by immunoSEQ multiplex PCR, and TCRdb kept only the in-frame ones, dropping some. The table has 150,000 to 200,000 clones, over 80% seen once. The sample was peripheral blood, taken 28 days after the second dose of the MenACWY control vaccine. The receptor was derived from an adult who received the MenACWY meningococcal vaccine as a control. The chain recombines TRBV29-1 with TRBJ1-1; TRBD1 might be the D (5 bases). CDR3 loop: CSGGRLNTEAFF. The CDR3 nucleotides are TGCAGCGGGGGACGGTTGAACACTGAAGCTTTCTTT.